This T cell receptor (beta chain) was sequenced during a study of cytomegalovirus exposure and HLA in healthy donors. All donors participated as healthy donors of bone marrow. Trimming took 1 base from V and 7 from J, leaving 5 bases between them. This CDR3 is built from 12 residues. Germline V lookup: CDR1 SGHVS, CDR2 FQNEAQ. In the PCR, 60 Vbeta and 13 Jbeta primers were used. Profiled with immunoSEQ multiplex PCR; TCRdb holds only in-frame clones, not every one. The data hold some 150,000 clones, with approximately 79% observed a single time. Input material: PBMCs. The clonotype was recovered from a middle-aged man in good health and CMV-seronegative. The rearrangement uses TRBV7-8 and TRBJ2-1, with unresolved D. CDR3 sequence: CASSLVSNEQFF. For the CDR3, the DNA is TGTGCCAGCAGCTTAGTGTCTAATGAGCAGTTCTTC.